These 28 T cell receptor beta chains were all obtained from the same sample, sequenced in a study of CD8+CD57+ T cells in acquired aplastic anemia. Genomic DNA provided the template from which TCR beta VDJ and CDR3 profiles were obtained. TCRdb reanalysed the reads using MiXCR and keeps one entry per CDR3 protein. The sample includes some 48,000 distinct CDR3 sequences, approximately 72% of them seen just once. The sequenced sample consisted of sorted CD4+, CD8+, or CD8+CD57+ T cells (not recorded which) from PBMCs. Receptor source: a human donor in good health, serving as a control.

The chain has TRBV20-1 and TRBJ1-5; D gene ambiguous. This CDR3 contains 13 residues. The V end was cut by 1 base, the J end by 4 bases, with 8 bases between. Germline V gene lookup returns CDR1 DFQATT and CDR2 SNEGSKA (reference sequence). The CDR3 spells CSARGTENQPQHF. CDR3 DNA: TGCAGTGCTAGAGGCACAGAGAATCAGCCCCAGCATTTT.

The rearrangement uses TRBV20-1 and TRBJ2-7; D is perhaps TRBD1 or TRBD2 (6 bases each). Trimming pared 0 bases from V and 9 bases from J, leaving 15 bases between. Looked up from germline, CDR1 is DFQATT and CDR2 is SNEGSKA (reference sequence). CDR3 length equals 13 residues. CDR3: CSARDFPGGRQYF. For the CDR3, the DNA is TGCAGTGCTAGAGATTTCCCCGGGGGCAGGCAGTACTTC.

The rearrangement links TRBV29-1 to TRBJ2-7; TRBD1 or TRBD2 may be the D gene (5 bases each). V was cut by 4 bases and J by 0 bases, with 13 bases left in between. The germline gives CDR1 SQVTM, CDR2 ANQGSEA. This CDR3 comprises 14 residues. The CDR3 loop reads CSVVRDPSSYEQYF. The CDR3 DNA is TGCAGCGTTGTGAGGGACCCGAGCTCCTACGAGCAGTACTTC.

The chain carries TRBV20-1 and TRBJ1-1; D call uncertain. Germline V gene lookup returns CDR1 DFQATT and CDR2 SNEGSKA (reference sequence). The CDR3 is 11 amino acids. V gave up 5 bases and J gave up 8 bases, with 12 bases separating them. CDR3 DNA sequence: TGCAGTGCTTTCTTGAGGGAGGAAGCTTTCTTT. Translating gives CSAFLREEAFF.

This clonotype was observed at least ten times. The chain is built from TRBV6-1 and TRBJ2-7; 12 nucleotides align to TRBD2. The trim removed 6 bases at V and 7 bases at J, leaving 10 bases unmatched. CDR3 length: 15 amino acids. The germline CDR1 and CDR2 sequences are MNHNS and SASEGT. CDR3: CASSALAGGPREQYF. CDR3 coding DNA: TGTGCCAGCAGCGCTCTAGCGGGAGGGCCTCGAGAGCAGTACTTC.

V gene TRBV19 combines with J gene TRBJ2-5; 12 bases fit TRBD1. The CDR3 has 15 residues. J gave up 5 bases and V 4 bases, and 5 bases lay outside the gene matches. Looked up from germline, CDR1 is LNHDA and CDR2 is SQIVND (reference sequence). The CDR3 loop reads CASSTGTGGLETQYF. For the CDR3, the DNA is TGTGCCAGTAGTACAGGGACAGGGGGCCTGGAGACCCAGTACTTC.

This clonotype ranks as medium-sized (0.01 to 0.1%). The genes are TRBV29-1 and TRBJ1-1, with no clear D. V gave up 4 bases and J gave up 6 bases, with 12 bases separating them. The CDR3 consists of 12 residues. Germline V gene data show CDR1 as SQVTM and CDR2 as ANQGSEA. CDR3 sequence reads: CSVVRAQPEAFF. The DNA of the CDR3 is TGCAGCGTTGTAAGGGCACAACCTGAAGCTTTCTTT.

There are a few counts of this clonotype. The chain couples TRBV7-2 to TRBJ2-7; 8 nucleotides agree with TRBD2. Germline values: CDR1 SGHTA, CDR2 FQGNSA. Unmatched junction bases numbered 10, after V lost 5 bases and J lost 4 bases. The CDR3 spans 15 residues. The CDR3 sequence is CASSATPERGYEQYF. CDR3 bases: TGTGCCAGCAGCGCCACTCCCGAGCGGGGGTACGAGCAGTACTTC.

This chain links TRBV20-1 with TRBJ1-1; TRBD1 matches at 8 bases. Germline-derived CDR1 and CDR2 are DFQATT and SNEGSKA (reference sequence). This CDR3 is built from 12 residues. The V segment lost 6 bases and the J segment 5 bases; nucleotides outside the gene matches: 5. The CDR3: CSATDRDTEAFF. The CDR3 DNA follows: TGCAGTGCCACGGACAGGGATACTGAAGCTTTCTTT.

The rearrangement joins TRBV7-9 to TRBJ2-7, with D hard to call. The CDR3 consists of 15 residues. Germline assignment: CDR1 SEHNR and CDR2 FQNEAQ (reference sequence). V was pared by 1 base and J by 2 bases, with 12 bases between. CDR3 DNA sequence: TGTGCCAGCAGCTTAGGGCCCCACCCACCCTACGAGCAGTACTTC. This encodes CASSLGPHPPYEQYF.

This clonotype was found many times. The chain couples TRBV2 to TRBJ2-3; the D gene is possibly TRBD2 (6 bases). Looked up from germline, CDR1 is SNHLY and CDR2 is FYNNEI. The CDR3 extends over 13 amino acids. V dropped 6 bases and J dropped 2 bases, with 9 bases sitting between them. The CDR3 region is CASRSDYTDTQYF. The CDR3 nucleotides are TGTGCCAGCAGGTCGGACTACACAGATACGCAGTATTTT. The full variable domain, completed using reference TRBV2 and TRBJ2-3, is EPEVTQTPSHQVTQMGQEVILRCVPISNHLYFYWYRQILGQKVEFLVSFYNNEISEKSEIFDDQFSVERPDGSNFTLKIRSTKLEDSAMYFCASRSDYTDTQYFGPGTRLTVL.

Of note for this clonotype: Because it lacks the conserved phenylalanine or tryptophan at the end, this CDR3 is likely a read error. This chain connects TRBV10-3 to TRBJ2-2; D gene unclear. Trimming cost V 5 bases and J 4 bases, with 11 bases left between them. Looked up from germline, CDR1 is ENHRY and CDR2 is SYGVKD. The CDR3 loop spans 14 amino acids. As DNA, the CDR3 is TGTGCCATCAGTTTGCTGGATGGCACCGGGGAGCTGTTTCTT. Its translation: CAISLLDGTGELFL.

The genes are TRBV7-7 and TRBJ2-5, with D possibly matching TRBD2 (5 bases). Germline loops: CDR1 SSHAT, CDR2 FNYEAQ (reference sequence). The CDR3 has 13 residues. Trimming removed 1 base at V and 4 bases at J, with 7 bases between. Here the CDR3 reads CASSLGERETQYF. For the CDR3, the DNA is TGTGCCAGCAGCTTAGGGGAGAGAGAGACCCAGTACTTC.

This rearrangement joins TRBV12-3 or TRBV12-4 to TRBJ1-6, with a tentative D call TRBD1 (6 bases). Trimming removed 7 bases from V and 7 bases from J, with 14 bases in between. The CDR3 consists of 14 residues. The CDR3 loop is CASTKTGNNSPLHF. The CDR3, as DNA: TGTGCCAGCACCAAGACAGGAAACAATTCACCCCTCCACTTT.

This chain joins TRBV7-9 and TRBJ2-5, with 7 bases lining up with TRBD2. Germline trimming cut 0 bases from V and 6 bases from J; bases unmatched to any gene: 7. The CDR3 spans 15 residues. CDR1 and CDR2 from the germline V gene are SEHNR and FQNEAQ (reference sequence). The CDR3 DNA is TGTGCCAGCAGCTTAGCGCCCCTAGCGGCTAAGACCCAGTACTTC. Translation gives CASSLAPLAAKTQYF.

This clonotype was counted a few times. The CDR3 protein is CASSASGKNEQFF. The CDR3 region has the DNA TGCGCCAGCAGTGCATCCGGGAAGAATGAGCAGTTCTTC. The genes are TRBV10-1 and TRBJ2-1; tentatively, D is TRBD2 (5 bases). There are 13 residues in the CDR3. Germline CDR1 WNHNN, CDR2 SYGVQD (reference sequence). Trimming cost V 4 bases and J 7 bases, with 11 bases left between them.

This clonotype was counted ten times or more. The chain joins TRBV5-1 to TRBJ2-1; D assignment may be TRBD1 or TRBD2 (6 bases each). Germline-derived CDR1 and CDR2 are SGHRS and YFSETQ. This CDR3 has 15 amino acids. V lost 1 base and J lost 4, with 12 bases in between. CDR3 DNA: TGCGCCAGCAGCTTGTCGGGGGACACTTACAATGAGCAGTTCTTC. This codes for CASSLSGDTYNEQFF.

This chain joins TRBV4-3 and TRBJ2-7, with D perhaps matching TRBD1 or TRBD2 (5 bases each). CDR1 LGHNA and CDR2 YSLEER come from the germline V gene. The CDR3 runs to 16 residues. V shed 0 bases and J shed 0 bases, with 12 bases lying between them. The CDR3 DNA reads as TGCGCCAGCAGCCAAGATCGGGGCCTGAGCTCCTACGAGCAGTACTTC. Translating gives CASSQDRGLSSYEQYF.

V is TRBV19 and J is TRBJ2-3; the D is unclear. Germline CDR1 and CDR2: LNHDA and SQIVND (reference sequence). Trimming left V 4 bases short and J 10 bases short, with 18 bases between. CDR3 length: 14 amino acids. The DNA for the CDR3 is TGTGCCAGTAGTACCGGCGGTTCAGGTTTGGCGCAGTATTTT. Translating it yields CASSTGGSGLAQYF.

This chain connects TRBV2 to TRBJ2-5; 7 positions agree with TRBD1. Germline assignment: CDR1 SNHLY and CDR2 FYNNEI. The trim removed 7 bases at V and 2 bases at J, leaving 4 bases unmatched. The CDR3 has 13 residues. The CDR3 DNA follows: TGTGCCAGCAAAGCAGGGGGACAAGAGACCCAGTACTTC. Its translation: CASKAGGQETQYF.

The rearrangement links TRBV19 to TRBJ1-1; possible D gene TRBD1, 5 bases. The CDR3 sequence is 14 residues long. From germline, CDR1 is LNHDA and CDR2 SQIVND (reference sequence). V was clipped by 7 bases and J by 1 base, with 13 bases between them. CDR3 DNA sequence: TGTGCCAGTAAATGGGGGGATCGGAACACTGAAGCTTTCTTT. It codes for CASKWGDRNTEAFF.

V gene TRBV7-9 combines with J gene TRBJ2-1; D uncertain. Germline V gives CDR1 SEHNR, CDR2 FQNEAQ (reference sequence). Trimming removed 6 bases at V and 10 bases at J, with 13 bases between. This CDR3 region has 12 residues. The CDR3 DNA follows: TGTGCCAGCAGTTCGGCCCTAAACGAGCAGTTCTTC. Its protein is CASSSALNEQFF.

The chain links TRBV6-1 to TRBJ1-2, with TRBD1 matching over 7 bases. The CDR3 sequence is 13 residues long. The V and J ends lost 6 bases and 7 bases, in that order; junction bases with no gene match: 8. Looked up from germline, CDR1 is MNHNS and CDR2 is SASEGT. In DNA form, the CDR3 reads TGTGCCAGCAGAACTACAGGGGACTCTGGCTACACCTTC. It codes for CASRTTGDSGYTF.

The gene calls are TRBV7-6 and TRBJ1-4; D is undetermined. V was pared by 8 bases and J by 8 bases, with 12 bases between. The CDR3 is 12 residues long. Germline V gives CDR1 SGHVS, CDR2 FNYEAQ. The CDR3 nucleotides are TGTGCCAGCCAAAACCCGCAGGAAAAACTGTTTTTT. Encoded protein: CASQNPQEKLFF.

The rearrangement joins TRBV2 to TRBJ2-7, with 7 bases identical to TRBD1. In germline, CDR1 is SNHLY, CDR2 FYNNEI. Trimming at V came to 9 bases and at J to 4 bases, leaving 15 bases not matched to a gene. The CDR3 extends over 15 amino acids. The CDR3 sequence is CARSPATGDGYEQYF. The CDR3, as DNA: TGTGCCAGATCCCCAGCTACAGGGGATGGATACGAGCAGTACTTC.

The table lists this clonotype with many counts. This rearrangement joins TRBV11-2 to TRBJ2-3, with D hard to call. The CDR3 sequence is 13 residues long. Trimming left V 5 bases short and J 2 bases short, with 8 bases between. The germline V gene has CDR1 SGHAT and CDR2 FQNNGV. The DNA for the CDR3 is TGTGCCAGCAGCCGTTACGTCACAGATACGCAGTATTTT. This encodes CASSRYVTDTQYF.

This clonotype was seen once. The gene calls are TRBV10-2 and TRBJ2-7; 8 nucleotides match TRBD2. Trimming removed 10 bases from V and 2 bases from J; junction bases left unmatched: 10. Germline CDR1 reads WSHSY; CDR2 reads SAAADI. This CDR3 spans 14 amino acids. CDR3 coding DNA: TGCGCCACCGCCCCGACTAGCGCAACCTACGAGCAGTACTTC. As protein: CATAPTSATYEQYF.

The chain recombines TRBV25-1 with TRBJ1-1; D unclear. The CDR3 is 12 residues long. CDR1 MGHDK and CDR2 SYGVNS come from the germline V gene. Trimming pared 6 bases from V and 7 bases from J, leaving 12 bases between. CDR3 amino acids: CASSGLGSEAFF. In nucleotides, the CDR3 is TGTGCCAGCAGCGGTTTAGGTAGTGAAGCTTTCTTT.